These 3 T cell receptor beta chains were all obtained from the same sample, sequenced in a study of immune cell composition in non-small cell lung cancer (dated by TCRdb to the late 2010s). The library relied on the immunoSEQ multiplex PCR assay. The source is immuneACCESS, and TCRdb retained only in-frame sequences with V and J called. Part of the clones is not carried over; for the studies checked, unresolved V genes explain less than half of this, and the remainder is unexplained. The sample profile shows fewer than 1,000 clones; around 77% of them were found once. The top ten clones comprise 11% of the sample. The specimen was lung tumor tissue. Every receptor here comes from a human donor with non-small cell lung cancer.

The CDR3 spells CASSLQGDGYTF. As DNA, the CDR3 is TGTGCCAGCAGCTTGCAGGGGGATGGCTACACCTTC. J is TRBJ1-2 and V is TRBV5-5; TRBD1 agrees at 7 bases. CDR3 length equals 12 residues. Germline-derived CDR1 and CDR2 are SGHKS and YYEKEE (reference sequence). V shed 1 base, J shed 6 bases, and the junction held 0 bases outside the gene matches.

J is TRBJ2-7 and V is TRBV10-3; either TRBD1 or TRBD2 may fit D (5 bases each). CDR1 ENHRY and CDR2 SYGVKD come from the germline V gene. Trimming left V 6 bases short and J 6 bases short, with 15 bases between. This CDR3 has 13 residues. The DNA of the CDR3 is TGTGCCATCAGGCAGGGAATGGCGGGCGAGCAGTACTTC. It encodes CAIRQGMAGEQYF.

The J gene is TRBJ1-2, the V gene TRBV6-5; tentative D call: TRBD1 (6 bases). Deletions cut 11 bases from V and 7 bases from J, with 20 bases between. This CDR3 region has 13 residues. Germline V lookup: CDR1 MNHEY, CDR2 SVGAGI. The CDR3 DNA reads TGTGCCTTAAGGGAGGGACATTCAGGTGGCTACACCTTC. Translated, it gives CALREGHSGGYTF.